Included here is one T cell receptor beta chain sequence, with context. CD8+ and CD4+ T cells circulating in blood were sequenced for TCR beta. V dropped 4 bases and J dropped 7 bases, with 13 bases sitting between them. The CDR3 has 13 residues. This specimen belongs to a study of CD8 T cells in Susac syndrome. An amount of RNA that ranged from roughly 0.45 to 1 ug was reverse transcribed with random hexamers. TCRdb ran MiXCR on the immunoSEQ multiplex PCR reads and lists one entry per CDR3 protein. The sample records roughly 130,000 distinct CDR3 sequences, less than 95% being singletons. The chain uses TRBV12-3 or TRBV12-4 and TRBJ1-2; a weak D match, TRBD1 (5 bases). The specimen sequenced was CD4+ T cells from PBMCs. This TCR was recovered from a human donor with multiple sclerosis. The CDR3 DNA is TGTGCCAGCAGTTCATCAGGGAAGCCTGGCTACACCTTC. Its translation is CASSSSGKPGYTF.